Shown below are 12 T cell receptor beta chains from a single sample sequenced in a study of T-cell reconstitution after alpha-beta-depleted transplantation in children. Unique molecular identifiers were used to barcode this TCRbeta library. MiXCR was run by TCRdb on the PCR reads, yielding one entry per CDR3 protein. The sample gives some 150,000 distinct CDR3 sequences, about 9% of which show up once; 15% to 20% is in the top ten. Specimen: PBMCs, mostly from graft donor cells, collected 180 days after TCRalphabeta/CD19-depleted stem cell transplant. All receptors come from a female patient aged 2 to 10 who had a stem cell transplant for congenital amegakaryocytic thrombocytopenia, so the T cells may come from the graft donor.

This clonotype was detected ten times or more. The V gene is TRBV20-1, the J gene TRBJ1-1, with D unresolved. The CDR3 totals 10 residues. The germline V gene encodes CDR1 DFQATT and CDR2 SNEGSKA (reference sequence). The CDR3 spells CRMENTEAFF. The CDR3 DNA follows: TGCAGGATGGAGAACACTGAAGCTTTCTTT.

The V call is TRBV15, the J call TRBJ2-2; D not resolved. V gave up 2 bases and J gave up 5 bases, with 9 bases separating them. This CDR3 has 14 residues. The germline V gene encodes CDR1 LNHNV and CDR2 YYDKDF (reference sequence). CDR3 bases: TGTGCCACCAGCAGATCTTCCGTGACCGGGGAGCTGTTTTTT. Its protein is CATSRSSVTGELFF.

This clonotype showed up many times. The J gene is TRBJ2-2, the V gene TRBV20-1; TRBD1 might be the D (5 bases). V was clipped by 1 base and J by 3 bases, with 9 bases between them. CDR1 and CDR2 from the germline V gene are DFQATT and SNEGSKA (reference sequence). The length of the CDR3 is 14 residues. The DNA for the CDR3 is TGCAGTGCTAGAGGGGGCAGATACACCGGGGAGCTGTTTTTT. As protein: CSARGGRYTGELFF.

J is TRBJ1-4 and V is TRBV6-2 or TRBV6-3, with a tentative D call TRBD1 (6 bases). This CDR3 is built from 16 residues. Germline V gene sequence: CDR1 MNHEY, CDR2 SVGEGT. Trimming removed 2 bases from V and 5 bases from J, with 15 bases in between. The CDR3 here is CASSYGVGGLNEKLFF. The DNA for the CDR3 is TGTGCCAGCAGTTACGGTGTCGGGGGCCTAAATGAAAAACTGTTTTTT.

This clonotype showed up just a few times. The V gene is TRBV11-2, the J gene TRBJ2-1, with 7 bases lining up with TRBD2. Germline CDR1 and CDR2: SGHAT and FQNNGV. The CDR3 has 17 residues. With V trimmed by 7 bases and J by 0 bases, 12 bases remained unmatched. The CDR3 region is CASTTRGRGSSYNEQFF. Written as DNA, the CDR3 is TGTGCCAGCACCACGCGCGGGCGCGGGAGCTCCTACAATGAGCAGTTCTTC.

This clonotype was seen ten or more times. V usage is TRBV7-6 and J usage is TRBJ2-2, with unresolved D. Germline CDR1 is SGHVS and CDR2 is FNYEAQ. The germline V and J ends were trimmed by 2 bases and 0 bases, with 10 bases remaining between them. The CDR3 runs to 16 residues. The CDR3 DNA follows: TGTGCCAGCAGCTTAATTCAGATTGCGAACACCGGGGAGCTGTTTTTT. Amino acid sequence: CASSLIQIANTGELFF.

This clonotype was seen repeatedly, ten times or more. The chain has TRBV12-3 or TRBV12-4 and TRBJ2-2; D possibly corresponds to TRBD1 (5 bases). V was cut by 3 bases and J by 4 bases, with 9 bases left in between. The CDR3 has 14 amino acids. DNA of the CDR3: TGTGCCAGCAGTTTCCGGCAGGGCACCGGGGAGCTGTTTTTT. Translating it yields CASSFRQGTGELFF.

Concerning this clonotype itself: One end of the junction is discordant with germline, which a read error may explain. V gene TRBV4-2 combines with J gene TRBJ2-7; D is perhaps TRBD1 (6 bases). The CDR3 extends over 14 amino acids. Germline V CDR1 and CDR2: LGHNA, YNFKEQ. As DNA, the CDR3 is TGTGCCAGGAGCCCCGGGACACCCTCCTACGAGCAGTACTTC. The encoded protein is CARSPGTPSYEQYF.

This clonotype was recorded many times. The chain has TRBV20-1 and TRBJ2-4; 8 bases match TRBD1. Per the germline V gene, CDR1 is DFQATT and CDR2 is SNEGSKA (reference sequence). The CDR3 spans 15 residues. V gave up 3 bases and J gave up 1 base; unmatched junction bases: 5. CDR3 residues: CSASIYRGAKNIQYF. The CDR3 DNA sequence: TGCAGTGCTAGCATCTACAGGGGGGCCAAAAACATTCAGTACTTC.

This clonotype was observed many times. The chain recombines TRBV5-1 with TRBJ2-3; D remains unclear. The germline V gene has CDR1 SGHRS and CDR2 YFSETQ. V was shortened by 0 bases and J by 5 bases, with 10 bases between the two germline ends. This CDR3 has 14 residues. CDR3 in amino acids: CASSLGAQVDTQYF. CDR3 sequence (DNA): TGCGCCAGCAGCTTGGGGGCGCAGGTAGATACGCAGTATTTT.

This clonotype was seen only a few times. The J gene is TRBJ1-2, the V gene TRBV11-2, with TRBD1 matching over 7 bases. The CDR3 sequence is 14 residues long. Germline CDR1 reads SGHAT; CDR2 reads FQNNGV. V lost 5 bases, J lost 4 bases, and 7 bases stayed unmatched. The DNA for the CDR3 is TGTGCCAGCAGCCCCTACAGGGGTGGCTATGGCTACACCTTC. Translated, it gives CASSPYRGGYGYTF.

The chain uses TRBV12-3 or TRBV12-4 and TRBJ1-2; a weak D match, TRBD1 (5 bases). V shed 2 bases and J shed 4 bases, with 14 bases lying between them. The CDR3 has 15 residues. This chain's CDR3 is CASSLSGRGGYGYTF. DNA for the CDR3: TGTGCCAGCAGTTTATCCGGACGGGGCGGCTATGGCTACACCTTC.